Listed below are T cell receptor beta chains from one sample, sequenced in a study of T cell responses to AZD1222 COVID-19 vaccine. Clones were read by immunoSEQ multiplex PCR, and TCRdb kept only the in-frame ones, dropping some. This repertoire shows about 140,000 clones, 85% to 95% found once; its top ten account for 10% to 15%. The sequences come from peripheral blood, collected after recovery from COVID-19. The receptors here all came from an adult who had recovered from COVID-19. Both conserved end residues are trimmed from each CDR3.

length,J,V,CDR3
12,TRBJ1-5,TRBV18,ASSPGGDNQPQH
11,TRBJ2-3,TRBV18,ASSRTSSDTQY
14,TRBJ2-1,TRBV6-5,ASSYSLGSKYNEQF
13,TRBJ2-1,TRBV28,ASSFPGRVYNEQF
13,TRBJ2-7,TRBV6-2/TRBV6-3,ASSYSSGGPHEQY
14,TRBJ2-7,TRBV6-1,ASSEATGFGSYEQY
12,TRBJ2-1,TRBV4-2,ASSQAGSYNEQF
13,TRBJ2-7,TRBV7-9,ASSQGPVGWYEQY
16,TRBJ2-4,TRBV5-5,ASSPLASSGIAKNIQY
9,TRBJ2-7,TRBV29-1,SVGDIHEQY